This TCR beta chain emerged from a study of T cells in Graves' hyperthyroidism and ophthalmopathy. Across the whole study: Peripheral blood samples were taken at initial diagnosis, prior to any treatment. Study-wide results and caveats: Blood held most thyroid clonotypes expanded above 0.001 frequency.

Cells are PBMCs isolated from more than 8.5 ml of fresh blood. Amplification of TCR beta CDR3 regions used RNA as the template. HTBI primers were employed in a first-round RT-PCR of the TCR CDR3. TCRdb itself ran the multiplex PCR reads through MiXCR, one entry per CDR3 protein. Of 500,000 to 650,000 distinct CDR3 sequences listed, approximately 15% are singletons. Trimming took off 3 bases at V and 7 bases at J, with 21 bases between the two ends. The CDR3 has 15 amino acids. The V gene's germline CDR1 is DFQATT and CDR2 SNEGSKA (reference sequence). Comment on this clonotype: Its target is not known.

The TCR was taken from a woman aged 40 to 50 with Graves' hyperthyroidism. The sample taken for sequencing was blood. The V call is TRBV20-1, the J call TRBJ2-5; D remains unclear. Written as DNA, the CDR3 is TGCAGTGCTAGGGTTCCAGCGTCTACAAGGTCGACCCAGTACTTC. Protein sequence: CSARVPASTRSTQYF.